The 26 T cell receptor beta chains presented below share a single source sample, sequenced in a study of blood T cell repertoires in COVID-19. Sequencing was performed with immunoSEQ multiplex PCR; in TCRdb, only in-frame clones are kept and a portion is missing. The repertoire has more than 150,000 clones, approximately 86% of them found once; the top ten carry approximately 2%. Sequencing was performed on PBMCs or T cells enriched from blood (not recorded which). These receptor sequences come from a woman in her twenties or thirties who had recovered from COVID-19.

This chain links TRBV6-2 or TRBV6-3 with TRBJ2-3; 7 nucleotides match TRBD2. This CDR3 contains 16 residues. The germline gives CDR1 MNHEY, CDR2 SVGEGT. The J segment lost 4 bases and the V segment lost 5 bases, leaving 12 bases of the junction unmatched. The CDR3 here is CASSPRRWAGADTQYF. CDR3 bases: TGTGCCAGCAGTCCCCGCCGGTGGGCGGGAGCAGATACGCAGTATTTT.

The rearrangement joins TRBV9 to TRBJ2-5, with TRBD2 matching 8 bases. From germline, CDR1 is SGDLS and CDR2 YYNGEE. This CDR3 is built from 16 residues. Losses at the gene ends were 4 bases for V and 4 bases for J; bases not matched to a gene: 12. The DNA for the CDR3 is TGTGCCAGCAGCTCACAGACGGGGGGGTCGGGAGAGACCCAGTACTTC. It codes for CASSSQTGGSGETQYF.

V is TRBV4-1 and J is TRBJ2-2, with D hard to call. Trimming stripped 4 bases from V and 1 base from J, with 13 bases between. The CDR3 has 16 residues. CDR1 is MGHRA, CDR2 YSYEKL, per germline. The chain's CDR3 is CASSPQPSGNTGELFF. The CDR3 nucleotides are TGCGCCAGCAGCCCACAGCCCTCAGGGAACACCGGGGAGCTGTTTTTT.

The chain recombines TRBV4-3 with TRBJ2-7, with D maybe TRBD1 (5 bases). The germline gives CDR1 LGHNA, CDR2 YSLEER. V lost 0 bases and J 4 bases, leaving 7 bases between the germline ends. The CDR3 extends over 13 amino acids. Written as DNA, the CDR3 is TGCGCCAGCAGCCAAGATAAGGGGTACGAGCAGTACTTC. Protein sequence: CASSQDKGYEQYF.

This rearrangement joins TRBV6-5 to TRBJ2-7; 8 bases line up with TRBD2. The V gene's germline CDR1 is MNHEY and CDR2 SVGAGI. V lost 5 bases and J lost 2; bases outside the gene matches: 5. The CDR3 has 14 residues. CDR3 loop: CASSRLALPYEQYF. Written as DNA, the CDR3 is TGTGCCAGCAGTAGACTAGCGTTGCCCTACGAGCAGTACTTC.

J is TRBJ2-7 and V is TRBV14; 7 nucleotides line up with TRBD1. The V and J ends lost 3 bases and 0 bases, in that order; junction bases with no gene match: 5. The V gene's germline CDR1 is SGHDN and CDR2 FVKESK. The CDR3 length is 15 residues. In nucleotides, the CDR3 is TGTGCCAGCAGCCACCGACAGGGAAGCTCCTACGAGCAGTACTTC. The encoded protein is CASSHRQGSSYEQYF. Full variable domain (outside the CDR3, taken from reference TRBV14 and TRBJ2-7): EAGVTQFPSHSVIEKGQTVTLRCDPISGHDNLYWYRRVMGKEIKFLLHFVKESKQDESGMPNNRFLAERTGGTYSTLKVQPAELEDSGVYFCASSHRQGSSYEQYFGPGTRLTVT.

The rearrangement links TRBV4-1 to TRBJ2-1; 12 bases agree with TRBD2. The germline CDR1 and CDR2 sequences are MGHRA and YSYEKL. The CDR3 consists of 15 residues. The J segment lost 4 bases and the V segment lost 7 bases, leaving 5 bases of the junction unmatched. The CDR3 here is CASTLAGGVYNEQFF. In DNA, the CDR3 is TGCGCCAGCACCCTAGCGGGAGGGGTGTACAATGAGCAGTTCTTC.

J is TRBJ1-2 and V is TRBV19; TRBD1 agrees at 7 bases. The CDR3 is made up of 13 amino acids. Germline CDR1 reads LNHDA; CDR2 reads SQIVND (reference sequence). V gave up 5 bases and J gave up 3 bases; unmatched junction bases: 3. The chain's CDR3 is CASSPGTDYGYTF. The CDR3 nucleotides are TGTGCCAGTAGTCCCGGGACAGACTATGGCTACACCTTC.

The rearrangement uses TRBV7-2 and TRBJ1-6; D is possibly TRBD1 (6 bases). CDR3 length equals 14 residues. Per germline, CDR1 SGHTA and CDR2 FQGNSA. V was trimmed by 4 bases and J by 9 bases, leaving 13 bases between them. CDR3: CASSWGRGTSPLHF. DNA of the CDR3: TGTGCCAGCAGCTGGGGGAGGGGGACTTCACCCCTCCACTTT.

This chain uses TRBV12-3 or TRBV12-4 with TRBJ1-1; D remains unclear. V was clipped by 7 bases and J by 4 bases, with 13 bases between them. This CDR3 is built from 13 residues. The CDR3 spells CASTFGSITEAFF. The DNA of the CDR3 is TGTGCCAGCACCTTCGGTAGTATCACTGAAGCTTTCTTT.

V gene TRBV30 combines with J gene TRBJ2-3; 8 positions agree with TRBD2. The CDR3 sequence is 15 residues long. J lost 0 bases, V lost 2 bases, and 4 bases had no gene match. Germline V lookup: CDR1 GTSNPN, CDR2 SVGIG (reference sequence). Here the CDR3 DNA reads TGTGCCTGGAGTCTAGCGGGTTCTAGCACAGATACGCAGTATTTT. Its translation is CAWSLAGSSTDTQYF.

The V gene is TRBV5-1, the J gene TRBJ2-3, with 9 bases lining up with TRBD1. Germline V gene lookup returns CDR1 SGHRS and CDR2 YFSETQ. The CDR3 is made up of 17 amino acids. V lost 4 bases to trimming and J lost 3 bases; unmatched junction nucleotides: 12. The CDR3 reads CASSPQDRGGVTDTQYF. The CDR3 DNA reads as TGCGCCAGCAGCCCCCAGGACAGGGGAGGGGTGACAGATACGCAGTATTTT.

The chain is built from TRBV7-2 and TRBJ1-6; D is possibly TRBD1 (5 bases). The germline V gene has CDR1 SGHTA and CDR2 FQGNSA. V shed 3 bases and J shed 6 bases, with 15 bases lying between them. This CDR3 is 16 amino acids long. CDR3 DNA sequence: TGTGCCAGCAGCTTGAATGGAGGGGCTGGTAATTCACCCCTCCACTTT. This codes for CASSLNGGAGNSPLHF.

The chain is built from TRBV30 and TRBJ1-2, with D possibly being TRBD1 (6 bases). Germline V gene data show CDR1 as GTSNPN and CDR2 as SVGIG (reference sequence). With 7 bases removed from V and 1 base from J, the gap between germline ends came to 16 bases. The CDR3 sequence is 14 residues long. The CDR3 bases are TGTGCCTCAAAGCAACAGGGAAATAACTATGGCTACACCTTC. This encodes CASKQQGNNYGYTF.

V is TRBV5-1 and J is TRBJ1-2; the D gene is possibly TRBD1 (5 bases). Germline CDR1 and CDR2: SGHRS and YFSETQ. With 2 bases removed from V and 1 base from J, the gap between germline ends came to 9 bases. The CDR3 is made up of 14 amino acids. The CDR3 here is CASSLQEGNYGYTF. CDR3 coding DNA: TGCGCCAGCAGCTTACAGGAGGGTAACTATGGCTACACCTTC.

This clone was counted a single time. The chain has TRBV10-3 and TRBJ2-3; TRBD2 matches 8 bases. Germline CDR1 is ENHRY and CDR2 is SYGVKD. The CDR3 runs 14 residues. J lost 3 bases, V lost 3 bases, and 2 bases had no gene match. The DNA for the CDR3 is TGTGCCATCAGTGACCGGGGGGGAACAGATACGCAGTATTTT. Translation gives CAISDRGGTDTQYF.

This clone was observed a single time. The V gene is TRBV7-9, the J gene TRBJ2-5; 9 positions agree with TRBD2. Germline values: CDR1 SEHNR, CDR2 FQNEAQ (reference sequence). The CDR3 loop spans 15 amino acids. The V segment lost 4 bases and the J segment 4 bases; nucleotides outside the gene matches: 7. This CDR3 is CASSSAGGLGETQYF. DNA of the CDR3: TGTGCCAGCAGCTCGGCGGGGGGGCTAGGAGAGACCCAGTACTTC. The full variable domain, rest sourced from reference TRBV7-9 and TRBJ2-5, is DTGVSQNPRHKITKRGQNVTFRCDPISEHNRLYWYRQTLGQGPEFLTYFQNEAQLEKSRLLSDRFSAERPKGSFSTLEIQRTEQGDSAMYLCASSSAGGLGETQYFGPGTRLLVL.

The chain uses TRBV6-5 and TRBJ2-5; the D gene is possibly TRBD1 (5 bases). Per germline, CDR1 MNHEY and CDR2 SVGAGI. The CDR3 has 13 amino acids. V was pared by 8 bases and J by 2 bases, with 12 bases between. CDR3 loop: CASGPGLQETQYF. The DNA of the CDR3 is TGTGCCAGCGGTCCAGGGTTACAAGAGACCCAGTACTTC.

The genes are TRBV27 and TRBJ2-7; D possibly corresponds to TRBD1 (6 bases). V gave up 5 bases and J gave up 0 bases, with 11 bases separating them. This CDR3 has 14 residues. Germline-derived CDR1 and CDR2 are MNHEY and SMNVEV (reference sequence). The CDR3 spells CASSTQGSSYEQYF. In DNA form, the CDR3 reads TGTGCCAGCAGTACTCAGGGGAGCTCCTACGAGCAGTACTTC.

The rearrangement joins TRBV9 to TRBJ2-3; unclear D gene. Trimming took 0 bases from V and 2 from J, leaving 13 bases between them. This CDR3 comprises 16 residues. The germline CDR1 and CDR2 sequences are SGDLS and YYNGEE. CDR3 region: CASSVDDLKNTDTQYF. Written as DNA, the CDR3 is TGTGCCAGCAGCGTAGACGACTTAAAAAACACAGATACGCAGTATTTT.

This chain connects TRBV2 to TRBJ1-2; tentatively, D is TRBD1 (5 bases). The CDR3 is 13 residues long. V lost 2 bases and J 4 bases, leaving 8 bases between the germline ends. CDR1 is SNHLY, CDR2 FYNNEI, per germline. CDR3 amino acids: CASSEQGSYGYTF. The DNA of the CDR3 is TGTGCCAGCAGTGAACAGGGATCCTATGGCTACACCTTC.

This chain uses TRBV5-1 with TRBJ2-7; the match to TRBD2 covers 8 bases. The length of the CDR3 is 15 residues. V trimming: 4 bases; J trimming: 4 bases; junction bases outside the gene matches: 10. CDR1 and CDR2 from the germline V gene are SGHRS and YFSETQ. As DNA, the CDR3 is TGCGCCAGCAGCCAAGTCGGGGGGGCCGAATACGAGCAGTACTTC. This sequence encodes CASSQVGGAEYEQYF.

This clone was recorded once. CDR3 in DNA: TGTGCCAGCAGTACGGGACAGGGTCCCACTGAAGCTTTCTTT. It yields the protein CASSTGQGPTEAFF. The rearrangement links TRBV6-2 or TRBV6-3 to TRBJ1-1; 9 bases map to TRBD1. Germline assignment: CDR1 MNHEY and CDR2 SVGEGT. This CDR3 is 14 amino acids long. With V trimmed by 5 bases and J by 4 bases, 5 bases remained unmatched.

In this sample, this clone turned up a few times. The chain is built from TRBV2 and TRBJ1-2; maybe TRBD1 (6 bases). From germline, CDR1 is SNHLY and CDR2 FYNNEI. V gave up 1 base and J gave up 8 bases, with 14 bases separating them. This CDR3 is built from 14 residues. The CDR3 reads CASSEEGRGGGYTF. The DNA of the CDR3 is TGTGCCAGCAGTGAAGAGGGCAGGGGCGGAGGCTACACCTTC.

The chain has TRBV7-6 and TRBJ1-2; 9 positions agree with TRBD1. The CDR3 is 15 residues long. V shed 5 bases, J shed 7 bases, and the junction held 11 bases outside the gene matches. Germline V gene sequence: CDR1 SGHVS, CDR2 FNYEAQ. In nucleotides, the CDR3 is TGTGCCAGCAGCGCAGAACAGGGGGCCAGGCGTGGCTACACCTTC. Its protein product is CASSAEQGARRGYTF.

This chain connects TRBV29-1 to TRBJ1-5; TRBD1 matches 7 bases. The CDR3 is made up of 13 amino acids. CDR1 is SQVTM, CDR2 ANQGSEA, per germline. The V and J ends lost 6 bases and 0 bases, in that order; junction bases with no gene match: 2. For the CDR3, the DNA is TGCAGCGTACAGGGGAATAGCAATCAGCCCCAGCATTTT. Encoded protein: CSVQGNSNQPQHF.